Below, 14 T cell receptor beta chains from the same sample are listed, as sequenced in a study of T cell responses to AZD1222 COVID-19 vaccine. Measured with immunoSEQ multiplex PCR; TCRdb has only the in-frame clones, and not every one. In the table there are 150,000 to 190,000 clones, 90% of which are singletons. The specimen comprised peripheral blood, sampled 28 days after the second AZD1222 dose. The receptors were sampled from an adult who received the AZD1222 COVID-19 vaccine.

The gene calls are TRBV6-1 and TRBJ1-6; no clear D. Germline-derived CDR1 and CDR2 are MNHNS and SASEGT. V lost 2 bases and J lost 5, with 10 bases in between. The CDR3 contains 15 residues. The CDR3 DNA is TGTGCCAGCAGTGAATTAGGTAGCGATAATTCACCCCTCCACTTT. This encodes CASSELGSDNSPLHF.

The chain links TRBV29-1 to TRBJ2-7; 14 nucleotides agree with TRBD2. CDR1 is SQVTM and CDR2 is ANQGSEA in the germline V gene. V lost 3 bases, J lost 6 bases, and 4 bases stayed unmatched. The CDR3 length is 14 residues. The CDR3 loop reads CSVEWGTSGSEQYF. CDR3 in DNA: TGCAGCGTTGAGTGGGGGACTAGCGGGAGCGAGCAGTACTTC.

The rearrangement joins TRBV5-6 to TRBJ1-4; the D gene is possibly TRBD1 (6 bases). The germline V gene encodes CDR1 SGHDT and CDR2 YYEEEE. Trimming shortened V by 4 bases and J by 0 bases, and 10 bases separated the two germline ends. The length of the CDR3 is 15 residues. The CDR3 region has the DNA TGTGCCAGCAGCCGAGGACAGTCAACTAATGAAAAACTGTTTTTT. Translated: CASSRGQSTNEKLFF.

This clone was counted between two and nine times. The V gene is TRBV12-3 or TRBV12-4, the J gene TRBJ1-2; D not resolved. The CDR3 has 12 amino acids. V lost 6 bases and J lost 8, with 13 bases in between. The CDR3 sequence is CASSPTLGGYTF. The CDR3 DNA follows: TGTGCCAGCAGCCCTACCCTGGGAGGCTACACCTTC.

This chain joins TRBV5-1 and TRBJ1-5; 8 bases align to TRBD1. The V gene end was trimmed by 3 bases and the J gene end by 6 bases; junction bases not matched to a gene: 5. CDR1 and CDR2 from the germline V gene are SGHRS and YFSETQ. CDR3 length equals 14 residues. Written as DNA, the CDR3 is TGCGCCAGCAGCTCAGGACAGGGAAGTCAGCCCCAGCATTTT. Translated: CASSSGQGSQPQHF.

The chain carries TRBV2 and TRBJ1-2; D possibly corresponds to TRBD1 (6 bases). CDR1 is SNHLY and CDR2 is FYNNEI in the germline V gene. Deletions cut 6 bases from V and 7 bases from J, with 15 bases between. The CDR3 runs 13 residues. The CDR3 sequence: CASRGAGAGGYTF. CDR3 bases: TGTGCCAGCAGAGGGGCAGGGGCTGGTGGCTACACCTTC.

This sequence joins TRBV27 and TRBJ1-1; maybe TRBD1 (6 bases). Between the trimmed V and J ends, which lost 5 bases and 0 bases, there was a span of 13 bases. Germline V CDR1 and CDR2: MNHEY, SMNVEV (reference sequence). The CDR3 is made up of 15 amino acids. Written as DNA, the CDR3 is TGTGCCAGCAGTATCAGACAGGCCGTGAACACTGAAGCTTTCTTT. Translating gives CASSIRQAVNTEAFF.

This clone was found once. V usage is TRBV6-5 and J usage is TRBJ1-2; possible D gene TRBD1, 5 bases. This CDR3 comprises 14 residues. Trimming removed 5 bases at V and 2 bases at J, with 12 bases between. Germline V gives CDR1 MNHEY, CDR2 SVGAGI. The CDR3 reads CASSPDRANYGYTF. The DNA of the CDR3 is TGTGCCAGCAGTCCAGACAGAGCGAACTATGGCTACACCTTC.

The chain carries TRBV20-1 and TRBJ2-2; D might be TRBD1 (6 bases). Germline CDR1 is DFQATT and CDR2 is SNEGSKA (reference sequence). Trimming left V 4 bases short and J 1 base short, with 10 bases between. The CDR3 runs 14 residues. Here the CDR3 DNA reads TGCAGTGCTACTGACAGGAGGAACACCGGGGAGCTGTTTTTT. It codes for CSATDRRNTGELFF.

The chain recombines TRBV18 with TRBJ2-3, with a weak D call TRBD2 (5 bases). This CDR3 comprises 16 residues. Germline-derived CDR1 and CDR2 are KGHSH and LQKENI. Trimming pared 1 base from V and 5 bases from J, leaving 16 bases between. This CDR3 is CASSPQLSSVEDTQYF. The CDR3 nucleotides read TGTGCCAGCTCACCACAGTTGAGTAGCGTCGAAGATACGCAGTATTTT.

V and J are TRBV11-2 and TRBJ1-4; D remains ambiguous. The CDR3 is made up of 13 amino acids. V lost 1 base, J lost 11 bases, and 11 bases lay in between. Germline V gene sequence: CDR1 SGHAT, CDR2 FQNNGV. The CDR3 protein is CASSLVGEPKLFF. CDR3 coding DNA: TGTGCCAGCAGCTTAGTAGGTGAACCGAAACTGTTTTTT.

The chain's CDR3 is CASSPRGAGELFF. The DNA for the CDR3 is TGTGCCAGCAGCCCGAGGGGGGCCGGGGAGCTGTTTTTT. J is TRBJ2-2 and V is TRBV9; the D gene could be TRBD1 or TRBD2 (6 bases each). This CDR3 is 13 amino acids long. Trimming took off 4 bases at V and 6 bases at J, with 10 bases between the two ends. Germline values: CDR1 SGDLS, CDR2 YYNGEE.

The rearrangement links TRBV6-5 to TRBJ1-6; unclear D gene. CDR1 is MNHEY and CDR2 is SVGAGI in the germline V gene. This CDR3 comprises 15 residues. Trimming shortened V by 10 bases and J by 0 bases, and 13 bases separated the two germline ends. The CDR3 loop is CATTRDHSYNSPLHF. The CDR3 DNA is TGTGCCACCACGCGAGACCACTCCTATAATTCACCCCTCCACTTT.

V is TRBV14 and J is TRBJ2-3; 8 nucleotides line up with TRBD2. J was trimmed by 3 bases and V by 5 bases; bases with no gene match: 7. CDR1 SGHDN and CDR2 FVKESK come from the germline V gene. The CDR3 has 15 residues. The CDR3: CASSGPGLGTDTQYF. CDR3 bases: TGTGCCAGCAGCGGACCGGGACTAGGAACAGATACGCAGTATTTT.